Listed below are T cell receptor beta chains from one sample, sequenced in a study of control samples from healthy donors and cancer patients. Data came from immunoSEQ multiplex PCR; TCRdb stores just in-frame clones and leaves some out. The sample includes tens of thousands of clones, more than 80% seen only once; the top ten take approximately 16%. The sample comprised blood. The receptors here all came from a man in his fifties or sixties in good health. Both conserved end residues are part of each CDR3. Each record gives: V gene, J gene, clone size, D gene, CDR3 protein, CDR3 DNA. A D gene is named only where the DNA matches it firmly. Not all rows give a size; the values are once, few, many and, for expanded clones, a class.

V gene: TRBV28
J gene: TRBJ1-2
clone size: NA
D gene: NA
CDR3 protein: CASSFRLYGYTF
CDR3 DNA: TGTGCCAGCAGTTTTCGGCTTTATGGCTACACCTTC

V gene: TRBV29-1
J gene: TRBJ2-3
clone size: NA
D gene: TRBD2
CDR3 protein: CSVSKLAGGSDTQYF
CDR3 DNA: TGCAGCGTTTCCAAACTAGCGGGAGGGTCAGATACGCAGTATTTT

V gene: TRBV11-2
J gene: TRBJ2-7
clone size: NA
D gene: NA
CDR3 protein: CASSLGRDSYEQYF
CDR3 DNA: TGTGCCAGCAGCTTAGGCAGGGACTCCTACGAGCAGTACTTC

V gene: TRBV2
J gene: TRBJ2-1
clone size: NA
D gene: TRBD2
CDR3 protein: CASSEVSGTYNEQFF
CDR3 DNA: TGTGCCAGCAGTGAAGTTAGCGGGACCTACAATGAGCAGTTCTTC

V gene: TRBV29-1
J gene: TRBJ2-3
clone size: NA
D gene: NA
CDR3 protein: CSVEEQGIEQYF
CDR3 DNA: TGCAGCGTTGAAGAACAAGGGATCGAGCAGTATTTT

V gene: TRBV7-2
J gene: TRBJ2-3
clone size: NA
D gene: TRBD2
CDR3 protein: CASSRGLAGVADTQYF
CDR3 DNA: TGTGCCAGCAGCCGCGGACTAGCGGGAGTTGCAGATACGCAGTATTTT

V gene: TRBV7-6
J gene: TRBJ2-3
clone size: NA
D gene: NA
CDR3 protein: CASSSDRTRADTQYF
CDR3 DNA: TGTGCCAGCAGCTCGGACAGAACAAGGGCAGATACGCAGTATTTT

V gene: TRBV6-1
J gene: TRBJ2-3
clone size: NA
D gene: NA
CDR3 protein: CASSEAVVAGGTDTQYF
CDR3 DNA: TGTGCCAGCAGTGAAGCGGTGGTCGCAGGGGGGACAGATACGCAGTATTTT

V gene: TRBV11-3
J gene: TRBJ2-3
clone size: NA
D gene: NA
CDR3 protein: CASSLDPATDTQYF
CDR3 DNA: TGTGCCAGCAGCTTAGACCCCGCGACAGATACGCAGTATTTT

V gene: TRBV9
J gene: TRBJ2-7
clone size: few
D gene: TRBD2
CDR3 protein: CASSVGGRASYEQYF
CDR3 DNA: TGTGCCAGCAGCGTAGGCGGGAGGGCCTCCTACGAGCAGTACTTC

V gene: TRBV19
J gene: TRBJ1-4
clone size: NA
D gene: NA
CDR3 protein: CASRKTATNEKLFF
CDR3 DNA: TGTGCCAGTAGAAAGACTGCAACTAATGAAAAACTGTTTTTT

V gene: TRBV7-9
J gene: TRBJ1-6
clone size: NA
D gene: NA
CDR3 protein: CASSLPPPRSPLHF
CDR3 DNA: TGTGCCAGCAGCTTACCCCCCCCGAGGTCACCCCTCCACTTT

V gene: TRBV4-1
J gene: TRBJ2-1
clone size: NA
D gene: NA
CDR3 protein: CASSPQYLRYNEQFF
CDR3 DNA: TGCGCCAGCAGCCCCCAGTACCTGAGGTACAATGAGCAGTTCTTC

V gene: TRBV24-1
J gene: TRBJ2-5
clone size: NA
D gene: TRBD2
CDR3 protein: CATSDLRREGRGETQYF
CDR3 DNA: TGTGCCACCAGTGATTTGAGGCGGGAGGGCCGGGGAGAGACCCAGTACTTC

V gene: TRBV5-1
J gene: TRBJ1-1
clone size: few
D gene: NA
CDR3 protein: CASSLEAFKNTEAFF
CDR3 DNA: TGCGCCAGCAGCTTGGAGGCCTTTAAGAACACTGAAGCTTTCTTT

V gene: TRBV2
J gene: TRBJ1-6
clone size: NA
D gene: TRBD1
CDR3 protein: CASSRGQNNSPLHF
CDR3 DNA: TGTGCCAGCAGTCGGGGACAGAATAATTCACCCCTCCACTTT

V gene: TRBV2
J gene: TRBJ2-2
clone size: NA
D gene: TRBD2
CDR3 protein: CASSPLAGYTGELFF
CDR3 DNA: TGTGCCAGCAGTCCCTTAGCGGGATACACCGGGGAGCTGTTTTTT

V gene: TRBV5-6
J gene: TRBJ2-1
clone size: NA
D gene: TRBD1
CDR3 protein: CASSRTGNEQFF
CDR3 DNA: TGTGCCAGCAGCCGGACAGGCAATGAGCAGTTCTTC

V gene: TRBV6-4
J gene: TRBJ1-5
clone size: few
D gene: NA
CDR3 protein: CASSLEGGNQPQHF
CDR3 DNA: TGTGCCAGCAGCCTCGAGGGTGGTAATCAGCCCCAGCATTTT

V gene: TRBV6-2/TRBV6-3
J gene: TRBJ1-2
clone size: NA
D gene: TRBD1
CDR3 protein: CASSFPVLRDRLNYGYTF
CDR3 DNA: TGTGCCAGCAGTTTCCCCGTCCTCCGGGACAGACTTAACTATGGCTACACCTTC

V gene: TRBV7-9
J gene: TRBJ2-3
clone size: few
D gene: NA
CDR3 protein: CASSLGTDTQYF
CDR3 DNA: TGTGCCAGCAGCTTGGGCACAGATACGCAGTATTTT

V gene: TRBV11-2
J gene: TRBJ2-5
clone size: NA
D gene: TRBD1
CDR3 protein: CASSFSGGRETQYF
CDR3 DNA: TGTGCCAGCAGCTTTTCAGGGGGCAGGGAGACCCAGTACTTC

V gene: TRBV6-5
J gene: TRBJ2-5
clone size: NA
D gene: NA
CDR3 protein: CASSPTGGVETQYF
CDR3 DNA: TGTGCCAGCAGTCCAACAGGGGGGGTGGAGACCCAGTACTTC

V gene: TRBV10-3
J gene: TRBJ2-7
clone size: NA
D gene: NA
CDR3 protein: CAISDLRGQNVYEQYF
CDR3 DNA: TGTGCCATCAGTGACCTGCGAGGACAGAACGTATACGAGCAGTACTTC

V gene: TRBV5-1
J gene: TRBJ2-5
clone size: NA
D gene: TRBD2
CDR3 protein: CASSTAGAGGETQYF
CDR3 DNA: TGCGCCAGCAGCACAGCGGGGGCGGGGGGAGAGACCCAGTACTTC

V gene: TRBV11-3
J gene: TRBJ2-7
clone size: NA
D gene: TRBD1
CDR3 protein: CASSLADRGENEQYF
CDR3 DNA: TGTGCCAGCAGCTTAGCGGACAGGGGGGAAAACGAGCAGTACTTC

V gene: TRBV27
J gene: TRBJ1-2
clone size: once
D gene: TRBD1
CDR3 protein: CASSLSVTGVFGGYTF
CDR3 DNA: TGTGCCAGCAGTTTATCGGTGACAGGGGTCTTCGGCGGCTACACCTTC

V gene: TRBV3-1/TRBV3-2
J gene: TRBJ2-5
clone size: few
D gene: NA
CDR3 protein: CASSQGPIRETQYF
CDR3 DNA: TGTGCCAGCAGCCAGGGGCCCATTAGGGAGACCCAGTACTTC

V gene: TRBV19
J gene: TRBJ2-7
clone size: NA
D gene: TRBD1
CDR3 protein: CATRQGLPYEQYF
CDR3 DNA: TGTGCCACCCGACAGGGATTGCCCTACGAGCAGTACTTC

V gene: TRBV7-8
J gene: TRBJ1-3
clone size: NA
D gene: NA
CDR3 protein: CASSPLGLGLQSSGNTIYF
CDR3 DNA: TGTGCCAGCAGCCCGCTGGGCCTTGGGCTCCAATCGTCTGGAAACACCATATATTTT

V gene: TRBV24-1
J gene: TRBJ2-7
clone size: NA
D gene: NA
CDR3 protein: CATSDFRAYGSGEQYF
CDR3 DNA: TGTGCCACCAGTGATTTCAGGGCCTACGGGAGCGGGGAGCAGTACTTC

V gene: TRBV4-1
J gene: TRBJ1-1
clone size: NA
D gene: TRBD1
CDR3 protein: CASSQGGTAPPNTEAFF
CDR3 DNA: TGCGCCAGCAGCCAAGGGGGGACAGCCCCTCCGAACACTGAAGCTTTCTTT

V gene: TRBV12-3/TRBV12-4
J gene: TRBJ1-5
clone size: NA
D gene: NA
CDR3 protein: CASTPDSNQPQHF
CDR3 DNA: TGTGCCAGCACACCGGACAGCAATCAGCCCCAGCATTTT

V gene: TRBV5-4
J gene: TRBJ2-4
clone size: once
D gene: NA
CDR3 protein: CASSYREAKNIQYF
CDR3 DNA: TGTGCCAGCAGCTATAGGGAGGCCAAAAACATTCAGTACTTC

V gene: TRBV5-1
J gene: TRBJ1-1
clone size: NA
D gene: TRBD1
CDR3 protein: CASSLPGGGTEAFF
CDR3 DNA: TGCGCCAGCAGCTTGCCAGGGGGAGGCACTGAAGCTTTCTTT

V gene: TRBV5-1
J gene: TRBJ1-1
clone size: once
D gene: TRBD1
CDR3 protein: CASSPETGVVTEAFF
CDR3 DNA: TGCGCCAGCAGCCCTGAGACAGGGGTCGTCACTGAAGCTTTCTTT

V gene: TRBV27
J gene: TRBJ2-2
clone size: NA
D gene: NA
CDR3 protein: CASSPSPANTGELFF
CDR3 DNA: TGTGCCAGCAGTCCATCACCGGCGAACACCGGGGAGCTGTTTTTT

V gene: TRBV11-3
J gene: TRBJ2-3
clone size: NA
D gene: NA
CDR3 protein: CASRHDRGTDTQYF
CDR3 DNA: TGTGCCAGCAGACACGACAGAGGCACAGATACGCAGTATTTT

V gene: TRBV20-1
J gene: TRBJ1-4
clone size: NA
D gene: NA
CDR3 protein: CSASRGTTNEKLFF
CDR3 DNA: TGCAGTGCTAGTAGGGGGACAACTAATGAAAAACTGTTTTTT

V gene: TRBV5-6
J gene: TRBJ2-1
clone size: NA
D gene: TRBD1
CDR3 protein: CASSVLGSRGEQFF
CDR3 DNA: TGTGCCAGCAGCGTACTGGGGTCCAGGGGGGAGCAGTTCTTC

V gene: TRBV28
J gene: TRBJ2-7
clone size: NA
D gene: TRBD1
CDR3 protein: CASSHGQASSYEQYF
CDR3 DNA: TGTGCCAGCAGTCACGGACAGGCAAGCTCCTACGAGCAGTACTTC

V gene: TRBV2
J gene: TRBJ2-7
clone size: few
D gene: TRBD1
CDR3 protein: CASRGQIPSYEQYF
CDR3 DNA: TGTGCCAGCAGGGGACAGATACCCTCCTACGAGCAGTACTTC

V gene: TRBV4-1
J gene: TRBJ1-5
clone size: NA
D gene: TRBD1
CDR3 protein: CASSQEPSRGVNSNQPQHF
CDR3 DNA: TGCGCCAGCAGCCAAGAACCATCCAGGGGGGTTAATAGCAATCAGCCCCAGCATTTT